The clone carrying this T cell receptor beta chain was recorded a few times. Positive CCR7 selection of CD45RO-negative cells yielded the naive CD8 cells, and terminally differentiated effector memory CD45RA+ cells were excluded. The data are from a study of shared clonotypes between healthy human individuals. This CDR3 comprises 17 residues. Trimming shortened V by 4 bases and J by 0 bases, and 14 bases separated the two germline ends. Germline V lookup: CDR1 SGHKS, CDR2 YYEKEE (reference sequence). This table comes from immunoSEQ multiplex PCR, and its TCRdb copy is limited to in-frame clones, with some not included. This table has roughly 2,000,000 clones, roughly 95% appearing once.

This sequence joins TRBV5-5 and TRBJ1-6; D gene unclear. This sequence was found in a man aged 18 to 29 in good health. Material for sequencing was naive CD8+ T cells sorted from blood. The DNA of the CDR3 is TGTGCCAGCAGCGGAACATCCTTGAGCTCCTATAATTCACCCCTCCACTTT. Translating it yields CASSGTSLSSYNSPLHF.